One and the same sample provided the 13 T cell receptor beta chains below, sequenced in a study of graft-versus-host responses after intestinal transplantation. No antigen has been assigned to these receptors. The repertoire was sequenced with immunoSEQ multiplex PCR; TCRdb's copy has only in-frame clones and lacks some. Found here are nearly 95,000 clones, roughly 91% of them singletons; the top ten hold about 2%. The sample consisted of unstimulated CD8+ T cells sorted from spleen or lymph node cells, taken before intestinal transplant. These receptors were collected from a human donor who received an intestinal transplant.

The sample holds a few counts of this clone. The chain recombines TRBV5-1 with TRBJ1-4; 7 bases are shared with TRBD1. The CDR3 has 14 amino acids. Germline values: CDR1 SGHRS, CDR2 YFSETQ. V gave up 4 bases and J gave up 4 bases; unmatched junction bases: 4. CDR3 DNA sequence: TGCGCCAGCAGCGAAGGGGGCCTTAATGAAAAACTGTTTTTT. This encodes CASSEGGLNEKLFF.

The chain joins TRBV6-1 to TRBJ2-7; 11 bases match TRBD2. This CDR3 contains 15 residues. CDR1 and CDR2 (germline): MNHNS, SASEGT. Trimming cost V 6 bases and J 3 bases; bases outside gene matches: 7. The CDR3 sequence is CASRDGTSGDYEQYF. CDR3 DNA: TGTGCCAGCAGGGATGGGACTAGCGGCGACTACGAGCAGTACTTC.

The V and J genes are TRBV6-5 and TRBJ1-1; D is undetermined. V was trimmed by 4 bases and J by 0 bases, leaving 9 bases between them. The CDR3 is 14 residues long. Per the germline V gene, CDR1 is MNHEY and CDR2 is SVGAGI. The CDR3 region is CASSWSLLNTEAFF. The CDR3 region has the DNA TGTGCCAGCAGTTGGTCACTTTTGAACACTGAAGCTTTCTTT.

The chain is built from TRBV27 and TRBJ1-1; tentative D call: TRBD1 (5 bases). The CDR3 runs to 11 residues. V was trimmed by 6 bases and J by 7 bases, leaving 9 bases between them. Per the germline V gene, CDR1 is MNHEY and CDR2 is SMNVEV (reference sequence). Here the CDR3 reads CASSPGGEAFF. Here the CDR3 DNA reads TGTGCCAGCAGCCCCGGGGGTGAAGCTTTCTTT.

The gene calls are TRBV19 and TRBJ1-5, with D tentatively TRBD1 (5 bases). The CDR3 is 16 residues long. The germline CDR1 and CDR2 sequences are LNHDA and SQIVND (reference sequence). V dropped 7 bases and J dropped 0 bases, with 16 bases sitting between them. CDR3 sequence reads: CASTVGGSYSNQPQHF. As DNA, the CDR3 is TGTGCCAGTACCGTGGGGGGTTCATATAGCAATCAGCCCCAGCATTTT. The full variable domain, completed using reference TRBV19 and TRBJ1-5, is DGGITQSPKYLFRKEGQNVTLSCEQNLNHDAMYWYRQDPGQGLRLIYYSQIVNDFQKGDIAEGYSVSREKKESFPLTVTSAQKNPTAFYLCASTVGGSYSNQPQHFGDGTRLSIL.

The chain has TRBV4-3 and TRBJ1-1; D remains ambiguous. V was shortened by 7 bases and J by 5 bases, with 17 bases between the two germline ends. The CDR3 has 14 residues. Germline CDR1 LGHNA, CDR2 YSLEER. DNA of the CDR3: TGCGCCAGCACCACAGTCGCCAGATCTACTGAAGCTTTCTTT. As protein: CASTTVARSTEAFF.

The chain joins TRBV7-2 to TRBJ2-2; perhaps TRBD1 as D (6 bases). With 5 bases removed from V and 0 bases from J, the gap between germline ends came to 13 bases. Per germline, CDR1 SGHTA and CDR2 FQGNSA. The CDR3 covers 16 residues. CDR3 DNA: TGTGCCAGCAGCCCTTGGACAGTTTCGAACACCGGGGAGCTGTTTTTT. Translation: CASSPWTVSNTGELFF.

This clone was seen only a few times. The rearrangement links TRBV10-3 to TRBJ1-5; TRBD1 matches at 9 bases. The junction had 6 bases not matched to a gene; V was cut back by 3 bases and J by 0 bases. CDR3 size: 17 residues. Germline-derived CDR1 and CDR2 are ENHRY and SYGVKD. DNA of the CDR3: TGTGCCATCAGTGATGTGGTGGGACAGGGTAGCAATCAGCCCCAGCATTTT. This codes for CAISDVVGQGSNQPQHF.

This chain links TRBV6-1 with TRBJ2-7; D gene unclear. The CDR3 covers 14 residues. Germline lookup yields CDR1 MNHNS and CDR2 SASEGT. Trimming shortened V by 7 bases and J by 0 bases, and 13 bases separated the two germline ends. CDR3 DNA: TGTGCCAGCAAAAACGCACCTAGCTCCTACGAGCAGTACTTC. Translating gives CASKNAPSSYEQYF.

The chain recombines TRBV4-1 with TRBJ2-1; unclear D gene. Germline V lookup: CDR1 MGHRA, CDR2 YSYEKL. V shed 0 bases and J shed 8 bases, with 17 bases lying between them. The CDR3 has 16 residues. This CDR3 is CASSQEMAAGSDEQFF. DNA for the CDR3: TGCGCCAGCAGCCAAGAAATGGCGGCCGGGTCGGATGAGCAGTTCTTC.

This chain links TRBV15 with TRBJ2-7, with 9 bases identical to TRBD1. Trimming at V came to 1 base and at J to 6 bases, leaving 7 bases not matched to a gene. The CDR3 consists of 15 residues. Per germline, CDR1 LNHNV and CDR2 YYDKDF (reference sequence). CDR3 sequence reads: CATSRGLTGGLEQYF. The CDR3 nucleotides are TGTGCCACCAGCAGAGGTTTGACAGGGGGACTCGAGCAGTACTTC.

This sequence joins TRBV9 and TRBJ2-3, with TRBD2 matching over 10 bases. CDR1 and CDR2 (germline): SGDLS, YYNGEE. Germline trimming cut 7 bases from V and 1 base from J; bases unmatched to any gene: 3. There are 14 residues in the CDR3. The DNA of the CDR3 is TGTGCCAGCTCTCTAGCGGGGGGCACAGATACGCAGTATTTT. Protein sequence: CASSLAGGTDTQYF.

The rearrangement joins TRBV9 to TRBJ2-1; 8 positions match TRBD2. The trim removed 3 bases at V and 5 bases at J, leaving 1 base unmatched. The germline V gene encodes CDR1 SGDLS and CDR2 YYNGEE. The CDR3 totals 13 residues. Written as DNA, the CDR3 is TGTGCCAGCAGCGAACTAGCGGACAATGAGCAGTTCTTC. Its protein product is CASSELADNEQFF.